These 4 T cell receptor beta chains came from one sample sequenced in a study of blood T cell repertoires in COVID-19. This table comes from immunoSEQ multiplex PCR, and its TCRdb copy is limited to in-frame clones, with some not included. In the table there are 60,000 to 80,000 clones, about 82% of which are singletons. The sequenced material came from peripheral blood. The receptors here all came from a middle-aged man with acute or convalescent COVID-19.

This clone has more than one count but fewer than ten. This chain uses TRBV30 with TRBJ1-4; 9 bases align to TRBD1. CDR3 size: 16 residues. Germline-derived CDR1 and CDR2 are GTSNPN and SVGIG (reference sequence). V shed 1 base and J 7 bases; nucleotides not matched to a gene: 10. The CDR3 DNA follows: TGTGCCTGGAGTGATTTTATTGGGACAGGGACTGAAAAACTGTTTTTT. It is translated as CAWSDFIGTGTEKLFF.

The chain combines TRBV5-1 with TRBJ2-3, with D perhaps TRBD2 (6 bases). Germline CDR1 reads SGHRS; CDR2 reads YFSETQ. CDR3 length equals 15 residues. V was trimmed by 4 bases and J by 5 bases, leaving 17 bases between them. CDR3 DNA: TGCGCCAGCAGCCTCGAGGGAACGCGGGGAGATACGCAGTATTTT. The encoded protein is CASSLEGTRGDTQYF. Looking up the rest from reference TRBV5-1 and TRBJ2-3 gives the full variable domain: KAGVTQTPRYLIKTRGQQVTLSCSPISGHRSVSWYQQTPGQGLQFLFEYFSETQRNKGNFPGRFSGRQFSNSRSEMNVSTLELGDSALYLCASSLEGTRGDTQYFGPGTRLTVL.

The gene calls are TRBV5-4 and TRBJ2-2; possibly TRBD2 for D (5 bases). This CDR3 contains 16 residues. Trimming shortened V by 4 bases and J by 0 bases, and 13 bases separated the two germline ends. CDR1 is SGHNT and CDR2 is YYREEE in the germline V gene (reference sequence). The chain's CDR3 is CASSPGGPANTGELFF. DNA for the CDR3: TGTGCCAGCAGCCCCGGCGGGCCTGCGAACACCGGGGAGCTGTTTTTT.

This clone was observed once. The rearrangement uses TRBV3-1 (or the pseudogene TRBV3-2) and TRBJ2-1; tentative D call: TRBD2 (5 bases). The CDR3 totals 16 residues. The germline V and J ends were trimmed by 0 bases and 3 bases, with 12 bases remaining between them. Per germline, CDR1 LGHDT and CDR2 YNNKEL (reference sequence). The chain's CDR3 is CASSQDATKYYNEQFF. The CDR3, as DNA: TGTGCCAGCAGCCAAGATGCGACTAAATACTACAATGAGCAGTTCTTC.